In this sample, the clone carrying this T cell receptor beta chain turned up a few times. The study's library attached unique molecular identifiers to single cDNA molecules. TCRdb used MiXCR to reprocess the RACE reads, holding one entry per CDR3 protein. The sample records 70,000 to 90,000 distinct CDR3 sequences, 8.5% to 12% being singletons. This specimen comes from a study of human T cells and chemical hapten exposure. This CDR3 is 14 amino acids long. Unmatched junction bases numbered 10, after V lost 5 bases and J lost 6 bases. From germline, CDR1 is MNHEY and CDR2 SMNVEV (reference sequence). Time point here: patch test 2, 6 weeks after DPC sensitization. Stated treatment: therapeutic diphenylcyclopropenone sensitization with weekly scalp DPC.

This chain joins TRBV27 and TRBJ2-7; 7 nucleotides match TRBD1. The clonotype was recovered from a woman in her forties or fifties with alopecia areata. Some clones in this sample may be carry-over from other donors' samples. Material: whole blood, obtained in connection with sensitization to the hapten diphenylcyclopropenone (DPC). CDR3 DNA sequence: TGTGCCAGCAGTCCGCCCGGGACAGTCCGCGAGCAGTACTTC. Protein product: CASSPPGTVREQYF.